This TCR beta chain is from a study of T cell responses to AZD1222 COVID-19 vaccine. Study-wide findings and caveats: Just a handful of AZD1222 recipients tested seropositive at baseline. Spike was spanned by vaccine-associated CD4 TCRs, which were dominant at 160-218 and 743-854. Most donors were white British, females outnumbered males, and clonal diversity was possibly underestimated. Samples come after the peak T cell response, not at day 14.

The method was immunoSEQ multiplex PCR; TCRdb's version includes in-frame clones alone and lacks a portion of them. The sample has about 220,000 clones, 85% to 95% seen once. There are 11 residues in the CDR3. V gave up 5 bases and J gave up 2 bases, with 2 bases separating them. CDR1 is MNHNY, CDR2 SVGAGI, per germline (reference sequence). With respect to this clone: Its antigen is undetermined.

V gene TRBV6-6 combines with J gene TRBJ2-3; D is uncertain. The sequence was collected from an adult in good health. The sample consisted of peripheral blood, taken on day 0 of MenACWY control vaccination. The CDR3 protein is CASSTTDTQYF. CDR3 DNA: TGTGCCAGCAGTACCACAGATACGCAGTATTTT.